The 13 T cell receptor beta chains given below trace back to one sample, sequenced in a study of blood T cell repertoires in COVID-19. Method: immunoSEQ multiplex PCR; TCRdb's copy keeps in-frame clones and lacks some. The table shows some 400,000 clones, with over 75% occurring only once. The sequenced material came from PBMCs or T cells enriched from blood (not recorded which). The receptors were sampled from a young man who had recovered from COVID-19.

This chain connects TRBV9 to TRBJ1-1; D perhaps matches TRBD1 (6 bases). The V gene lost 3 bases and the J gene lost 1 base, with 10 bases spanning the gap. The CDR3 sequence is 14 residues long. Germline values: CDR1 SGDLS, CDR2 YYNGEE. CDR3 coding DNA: TGTGCCAGCAGCGAGGGGGTCTCGAACACTGAAGCTTTCTTT. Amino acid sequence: CASSEGVSNTEAFF.

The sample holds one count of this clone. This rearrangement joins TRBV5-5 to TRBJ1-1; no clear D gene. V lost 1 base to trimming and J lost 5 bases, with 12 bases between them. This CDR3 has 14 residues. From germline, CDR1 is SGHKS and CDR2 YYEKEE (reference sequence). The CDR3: CASSLPGKLTEAFF. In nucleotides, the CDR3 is TGTGCCAGCAGCTTGCCGGGGAAATTGACTGAAGCTTTCTTT.

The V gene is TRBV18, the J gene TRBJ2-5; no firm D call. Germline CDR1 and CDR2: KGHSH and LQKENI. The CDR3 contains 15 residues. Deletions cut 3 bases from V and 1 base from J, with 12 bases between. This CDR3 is CASSPPGGIQETQYF. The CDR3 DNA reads TGTGCCAGCTCACCCCCCGGCGGAATCCAAGAGACCCAGTACTTC. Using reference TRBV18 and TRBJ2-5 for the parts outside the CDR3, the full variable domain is NAGVMQNPRHLVRRRGQEARLRCSPMKGHSHVYWYRQLPEEGLKFMVYLQKENIIDESGMPKERFSAEFPKEGPSILRIQQVVRGDSAAYFCASSPPGGIQETQYFGPGTRLLVL.

The CDR3: CAIWDRGTEAFF. CDR3 coding DNA: TGTGCCATCTGGGACAGGGGGACTGAAGCTTTCTTT. The chain has TRBV28 and TRBJ1-1; 11 nucleotides align to TRBD1. V trimming: 10 bases; J trimming: 5 bases; junction bases outside the gene matches: 3. The CDR3 covers 12 residues. Germline CDR1 reads MDHEN; CDR2 reads SYDVKM. Supplemented by reference TRBV28 and TRBJ1-1, the full variable domain reads DVKVTQSSRYLVKRTGEKVFLECVQDMDHENMFWYRQDPGLGLRLIYFSYDVKMKEKGDIPEGYSVSREKKERFSLILESASTNQTSMYLCAIWDRGTEAFFGQGTRLTVV.

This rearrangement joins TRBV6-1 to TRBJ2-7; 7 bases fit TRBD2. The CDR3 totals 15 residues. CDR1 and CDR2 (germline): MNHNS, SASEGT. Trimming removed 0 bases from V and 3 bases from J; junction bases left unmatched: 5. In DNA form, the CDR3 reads TGTGCCAGCAGTGAAGCCGGACTAGTTGGCTACGAGCAGTACTTC. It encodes CASSEAGLVGYEQYF.

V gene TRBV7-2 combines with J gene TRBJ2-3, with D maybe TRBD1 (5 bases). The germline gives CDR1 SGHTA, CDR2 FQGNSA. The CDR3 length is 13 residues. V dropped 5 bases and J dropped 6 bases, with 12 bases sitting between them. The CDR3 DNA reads TGTGCCAGCAGCCCGGGCAAGGGGGATACGCAGTATTTT. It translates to CASSPGKGDTQYF.

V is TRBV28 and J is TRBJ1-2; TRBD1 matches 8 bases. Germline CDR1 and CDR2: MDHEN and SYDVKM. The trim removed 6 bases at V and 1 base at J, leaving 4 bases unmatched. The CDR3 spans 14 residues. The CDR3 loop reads CASRSGQGNYGYTF. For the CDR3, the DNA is TGTGCCAGCAGATCCGGACAGGGTAACTATGGCTACACCTTC.

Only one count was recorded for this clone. The CDR3 DNA is TGTGCCCGGGGGGGGACAGGGCGGGACACCGGGGAGCTGTTTTTT. Translation: CARGGTGRDTGELFF. This chain connects TRBV24-1 to TRBJ2-2; possible D gene TRBD1, 9 bases. The V and J ends lost 12 bases and 3 bases respectively, with 19 bases between them. The CDR3 has 15 amino acids. Germline CDR1 KGHDR, CDR2 SFDVKD.

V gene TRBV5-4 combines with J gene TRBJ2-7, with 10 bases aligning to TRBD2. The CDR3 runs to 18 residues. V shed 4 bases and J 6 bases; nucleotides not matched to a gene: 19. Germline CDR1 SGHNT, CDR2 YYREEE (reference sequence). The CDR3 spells CASSVSRELAGPICEQYF. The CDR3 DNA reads TGTGCCAGCAGCGTAAGCCGGGAACTAGCGGGACCTATCTGCGAGCAGTACTTC.

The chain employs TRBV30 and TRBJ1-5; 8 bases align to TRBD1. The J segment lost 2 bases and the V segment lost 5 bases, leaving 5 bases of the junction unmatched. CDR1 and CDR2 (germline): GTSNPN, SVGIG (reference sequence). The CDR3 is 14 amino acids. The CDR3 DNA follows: TGTGCCTGGGAACCGGGACAGGGCAATCAGCCCCAGCATTTT. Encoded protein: CAWEPGQGNQPQHF.

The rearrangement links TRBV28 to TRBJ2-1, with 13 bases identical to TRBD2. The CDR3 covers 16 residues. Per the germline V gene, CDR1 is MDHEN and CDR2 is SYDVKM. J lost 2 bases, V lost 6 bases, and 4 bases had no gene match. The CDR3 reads CASRRGLAGPYNEQFF. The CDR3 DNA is TGTGCCAGCAGGAGGGGACTAGCGGGACCCTACAATGAGCAGTTCTTC.

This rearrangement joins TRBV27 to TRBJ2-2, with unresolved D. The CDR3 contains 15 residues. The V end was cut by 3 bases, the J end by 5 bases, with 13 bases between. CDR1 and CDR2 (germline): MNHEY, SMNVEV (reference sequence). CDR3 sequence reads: CASSLMAPRTGELFF. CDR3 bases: TGTGCCAGCAGTTTGATGGCCCCGAGGACCGGGGAGCTGTTTTTT.

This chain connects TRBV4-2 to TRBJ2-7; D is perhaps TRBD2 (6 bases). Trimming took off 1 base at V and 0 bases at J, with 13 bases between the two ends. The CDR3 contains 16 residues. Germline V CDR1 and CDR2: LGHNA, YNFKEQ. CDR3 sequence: CASSQVIAANSYEQYF. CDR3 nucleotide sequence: TGTGCCAGCAGCCAAGTAATAGCGGCAAACTCCTACGAGCAGTACTTC.